This TCR beta chain comes out of a study of high-grade serous ovarian cancer treatment subgroups. Study summary: Samples averaged approximately 15,000 reads and about 7,100 unique TCR beta rearrangements.

Study-level points and caveats: Repertoire analysis covered CDR3 alone, not CDR1 or CDR2.

The CDR3 length is 12 residues. Germline V gene sequence: CDR1 SQVTM, CDR2 ANQGSEA. The V end was cut by 4 bases, the J end by 3 bases, with 9 bases between. The tumor samples were collected prior to definitive surgery or chemotherapy. This clone was found a few times. No antigen is known for it. Produced via immunoSEQ multiplex PCR; TCRdb's table is partial and in-frame only. This sample has about 2,400 clones, with around 79% found just once. The V call is TRBV29-1, the J call TRBJ1-1; D remains unclear. The sequencing input was tumor tissue. The clonotype originates from a human donor with high-grade serous ovarian cancer. In DNA form, the CDR3 reads TGCAGCGTTGTACGCAGCCACACTGAAGCTTTCTTT. This sequence encodes CSVVRSHTEAFF.